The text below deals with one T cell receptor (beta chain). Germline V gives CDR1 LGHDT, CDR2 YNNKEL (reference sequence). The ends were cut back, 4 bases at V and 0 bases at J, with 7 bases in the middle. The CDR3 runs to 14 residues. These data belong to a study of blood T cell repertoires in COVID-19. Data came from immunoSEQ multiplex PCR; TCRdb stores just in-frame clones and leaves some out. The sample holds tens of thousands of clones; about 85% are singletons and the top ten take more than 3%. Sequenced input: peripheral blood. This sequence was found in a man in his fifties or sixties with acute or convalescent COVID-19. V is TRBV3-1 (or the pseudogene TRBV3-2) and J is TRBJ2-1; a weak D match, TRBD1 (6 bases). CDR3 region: CASSLDSSYNEQFF. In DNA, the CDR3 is TGTGCCAGCAGCCTGGACAGCTCCTACAATGAGCAGTTCTTC.